The 32 T cell receptor beta chains reported below all come from one sample, sequenced in a study of cytomegalovirus exposure and HLA in healthy donors. Primers: 60 Vbeta forward and 13 Jbeta reverse. The table came from immunoSEQ multiplex PCR; TCRdb's copy has only in-frame clones and leaves some out. The table lists under 150,000 clones, under 70% of them singletons. Input material: PBMCs. These receptors were obtained from a man in his late teens or twenties in good health and CMV-seropositive.

The chain is built from TRBV6-5 and TRBJ2-3; no reliable D call. Trimming cost V 5 bases and J 1 base, with 10 bases left between them. The germline V gene has CDR1 MNHEY and CDR2 SVGAGI. There are 14 residues in the CDR3. CDR3 loop: CASSLRLGTDTQYF. CDR3 coding DNA: TGTGCCAGCAGTCTCAGGTTAGGCACAGATACGCAGTATTTT.

The chain combines TRBV19 with TRBJ1-6; D call uncertain. Germline V gene data show CDR1 as LNHDA and CDR2 as SQIVND (reference sequence). The germline V and J ends were trimmed by 3 bases and 4 bases, with 10 bases remaining between them. The CDR3 consists of 15 residues. This chain's CDR3 is CASSMRGEYNSPLHF. The CDR3 DNA is TGTGCCAGTAGTATGCGGGGAGAGTATAATTCACCCCTCCACTTT.

The chain is built from TRBV7-9 and TRBJ2-3; 9 bases map to TRBD1. The CDR3 is 15 amino acids. Germline lookup yields CDR1 SEHNR and CDR2 FQNEAQ (reference sequence). With V trimmed by 5 bases and J by 6 bases, 9 bases remained unmatched. The CDR3 sequence is CASSGTGGAGDTQYF. CDR3 nucleotide sequence: TGTGCCAGCAGCGGAACAGGGGGCGCGGGGGATACGCAGTATTTT.

The genes are TRBV2 and TRBJ1-6, with 7 positions matching TRBD1. The CDR3 is made up of 16 amino acids. CDR1 is SNHLY and CDR2 is FYNNEI in the germline V gene. The junction had 5 bases not matched to a gene; V was cut back by 4 bases and J by 2 bases. CDR3 coding DNA: TGTGCCAGCAGTGCGGAACAGGGGACCTATAATTCACCCCTCCACTTT. Its protein is CASSAEQGTYNSPLHF.

V gene TRBV7-2 combines with J gene TRBJ1-2; D gene ambiguous. The V and J ends lost 1 base and 1 base respectively, with 7 bases between them. Germline CDR1 SGHTA, CDR2 FQGNSA. The CDR3 extends over 14 amino acids. This chain's CDR3 is CASSLGGSNYGYTF. CDR3 coding DNA: TGTGCCAGCAGCTTAGGCGGAAGTAACTATGGCTACACCTTC. Using reference TRBV7-2 and TRBJ1-2 for the parts outside the CDR3, the full variable domain is GAGVSQSPSNKVTEKGKDVELRCDPISGHTALYWYRQSLGQGLEFLIYFQGNSAPDKSGLPSDRFSAERTGGSVSTLTIQRTQQEDSAVYLCASSLGGSNYGYTFGSGTRLTVV.

The chain carries TRBV5-4 and TRBJ2-3; TRBD2 matches at 11 bases. J gave up 1 base and V 5 bases, and 0 bases lay outside the gene matches. There are 14 residues in the CDR3. Germline V gives CDR1 SGHNT, CDR2 YYREEE (reference sequence). The CDR3, as DNA: TGTGCCAGCAGGGGACTAGCGGGCACAGATACGCAGTATTTT. Translation: CASRGLAGTDTQYF.

The V gene is TRBV29-1, the J gene TRBJ1-1, with D maybe TRBD1 (5 bases). Trimming left V 4 bases short and J 1 base short, with 10 bases between. Germline values: CDR1 SQVTM, CDR2 ANQGSEA. This CDR3 spans 13 amino acids. DNA for the CDR3: TGCAGCGTTGTAATGGGGGGGAACACTGAAGCTTTCTTT. Protein sequence: CSVVMGGNTEAFF.

The genes are TRBV4-2 and TRBJ2-5; possible D gene TRBD1, 5 bases. The CDR3 spans 16 residues. In germline, CDR1 is LGHNA, CDR2 YNFKEQ. The V and J ends lost 1 base and 4 bases respectively, with 16 bases between them. The CDR3 nucleotides read TGTGCCAGCAGCCAAGGGGGCTTCGCAGTCGTAGAGACCCAGTACTTC. Amino acids: CASSQGGFAVVETQYF.

The chain employs TRBV6-6 and TRBJ1-6, with D tentatively TRBD1 (5 bases). The CDR3 loop spans 15 amino acids. Germline V gene sequence: CDR1 MNHNY, CDR2 SVGAGI (reference sequence). Trimming pared 0 bases from V and 8 bases from J, leaving 11 bases between. Here the CDR3 reads CASSYSQGSYSPLHF. The DNA for the CDR3 is TGTGCCAGCAGTTACTCGCAGGGATCCTATTCACCCCTCCACTTT.

The J gene is TRBJ1-1, the V gene TRBV6-6; D call uncertain. In germline, CDR1 is MNHNY, CDR2 SVGAGI (reference sequence). The V gene lost 0 bases and the J gene lost 3 bases, with 8 bases spanning the gap. CDR3 length equals 14 residues. The CDR3 reads CASSYSWRDTEAFF. For the CDR3, the DNA is TGTGCCAGCAGTTACTCCTGGAGGGACACTGAAGCTTTCTTT.

The V call is TRBV28, the J call TRBJ1-2, with D perhaps TRBD1 (5 bases). The germline CDR1 and CDR2 sequences are MDHEN and SYDVKM. Deletions cut 8 bases from V and 4 bases from J, with 14 bases between. The CDR3 runs 13 residues. CDR3 loop: CASFPGSGYGYTF. CDR3 DNA sequence: TGTGCCAGCTTTCCAGGGTCAGGCTATGGCTACACCTTC.

V and J are TRBV5-1 and TRBJ2-3, with 10 bases lining up with TRBD1. With V trimmed by 7 bases and J by 0 bases, 2 bases remained unmatched. In germline, CDR1 is SGHRS, CDR2 YFSETQ. The CDR3 runs 14 residues. CDR3 in amino acids: CASGQGVSTDTQYF. In DNA, the CDR3 is TGCGCCAGCGGACAGGGGGTAAGCACAGATACGCAGTATTTT.

The rearrangement uses TRBV5-1 and TRBJ2-7; D not certain. Germline values: CDR1 SGHRS, CDR2 YFSETQ. Trimming took 2 bases from V and 7 from J, leaving 13 bases between them. The CDR3 is made up of 13 amino acids. CDR3 sequence reads: CASSLVPHGEQYV. The CDR3, as DNA: TGCGCCAGCAGCTTAGTCCCCCACGGGGAGCAGTACGTC.

This clone was recorded a few times. The chain uses TRBV11-2 and TRBJ1-4; D is perhaps TRBD1 (5 bases). The CDR3 totals 18 residues. The germline V and J ends were trimmed by 0 bases and 2 bases, with 16 bases remaining between them. Germline V lookup: CDR1 SGHAT, CDR2 FQNNGV. DNA for the CDR3: TGTGCCAGCAGCTTAGATCTCGGCGCAGGGCGGACTAATGAAAAACTGTTTTTT. The encoded protein is CASSLDLGAGRTNEKLFF.

The chain joins TRBV25-1 to TRBJ2-5; D might be TRBD1 (5 bases). Per the germline V gene, CDR1 is MGHDK and CDR2 is SYGVNS. The CDR3 totals 13 residues. Trimming shortened V by 3 bases and J by 0 bases, and 5 bases separated the two germline ends. The CDR3 region has the DNA TGTGCCAGCAGTGAGGACAACCAAGAGACCCAGTACTTC. Translating gives CASSEDNQETQYF.

The rearrangement links TRBV7-2 to TRBJ2-2, with a tentative D call TRBD2 (5 bases). V was clipped by 0 bases and J by 6 bases, with 14 bases between them. This CDR3 spans 16 amino acids. The V gene's germline CDR1 is SGHTA and CDR2 FQGNSA. CDR3 sequence (DNA): TGTGCCAGCAGCTTAGCGTCCGGACTCAGGTCCGGGGAGCTGTTTTTT. Protein product: CASSLASGLRSGELFF.

The V and J genes are TRBV27 and TRBJ1-6, with a possible D match to TRBD1 (6 bases). The germline CDR1 and CDR2 sequences are MNHEY and SMNVEV (reference sequence). This CDR3 has 16 residues. V was trimmed by 0 bases and J by 7 bases, leaving 13 bases between them. The CDR3 nucleotides are TGTGCCAGCAGTTTATCCCAGGGGCGTAGAAATTCACCCCTCCACTTT. This translates into CASSLSQGRRNSPLHF.

CDR3 region: CACSRGRGGITGELFF. CDR3 nucleotides: TGTGCCTGTAGCCGCGGGCGGGGGGGGATCACCGGGGAGCTGTTTTTT. V and J are TRBV30 and TRBJ2-2; 9 bases match TRBD2. Germline trimming cut 6 bases from V and 4 bases from J; bases unmatched to any gene: 12. Per the germline V gene, CDR1 is GTSNPN and CDR2 is SVGIG (reference sequence). The CDR3 length is 16 residues.

This clone was counted a single time. V usage is TRBV19 and J usage is TRBJ1-5, with TRBD1 matching over 7 bases. Looked up from germline, CDR1 is LNHDA and CDR2 is SQIVND (reference sequence). J gave up 8 bases and V 4 bases, and 11 bases lay outside the gene matches. The CDR3 totals 15 residues. CDR3 in DNA: TGTGCCAGTAGTAGTCTCGTACAGGGGATCGAGCCCCAGCATTTT. Its protein is CASSSLVQGIEPQHF.

The chain couples TRBV5-1 to TRBJ2-1; D gene ambiguous. V dropped 0 bases and J dropped 0 bases, with 4 bases sitting between them. The germline gives CDR1 SGHRS, CDR2 YFSETQ. CDR3 length: 14 residues. The CDR3 here is CASSLVSSYNEQFF. The CDR3, as DNA: TGCGCCAGCAGCTTGGTTAGCTCCTACAATGAGCAGTTCTTC.

J is TRBJ1-1 and V is TRBV9, with D possibly matching TRBD1 (5 bases). V was trimmed by 4 bases and J by 1 base, leaving 11 bases between them. CDR1 and CDR2 from the germline V gene are SGDLS and YYNGEE. The CDR3 length is 14 residues. The DNA for the CDR3 is TGTGCCAGCAGCCGGGGGGGACCGAACACTGAAGCTTTCTTT. The encoded protein is CASSRGGPNTEAFF. The complete variable domain, with remaining parts taken from reference TRBV9 and TRBJ1-1, reads DSGVTQTPKHLITATGQRVTLRCSPRSGDLSVYWYQQSLDQGLQFLIQYYNGEERAKGNILERFSAQQFPDLHSELNLSSLELGDSALYFCASSRGGPNTEAFFGQGTRLTVV.

The chain couples TRBV5-1 to TRBJ2-3, with 9 bases lining up with TRBD2. The CDR3 runs to 16 residues. The germline V gene encodes CDR1 SGHRS and CDR2 YFSETQ. V trimming: 0 bases; J trimming: 0 bases; junction bases outside the gene matches: 2. CDR3 DNA sequence: TGCGCCAGCAGCTTGGGCCTAGCGGGAAGCACAGATACGCAGTATTTT. It specifies CASSLGLAGSTDTQYF. Filled out from reference TRBV5-1 and TRBJ2-3, the complete variable domain reads KAGVTQTPRYLIKTRGQQVTLSCSPISGHRSVSWYQQTPGQGLQFLFEYFSETQRNKGNFPGRFSGRQFSNSRSEMNVSTLELGDSALYLCASSLGLAGSTDTQYFGPGTRLTVL.

The chain joins TRBV4-1 to TRBJ1-6; 7 bases are shared with TRBD1. Germline assignment: CDR1 MGHRA and CDR2 YSYEKL. CDR3 length: 15 amino acids. Trimming cost V 2 bases and J 7 bases; bases outside gene matches: 5. The CDR3 DNA reads as TGCGCCAGCAGCCAACCGGACAGGATCAATTCACCCCTCCACTTT. This sequence encodes CASSQPDRINSPLHF.

This clone occurred a few times. The CDR3 sequence is CASTGGSKNTEAFF. CDR3 nucleotides: TGTGCCAGCACAGGGGGAAGCAAGAACACTGAAGCTTTCTTT. This chain connects TRBV28 to TRBJ1-1; 7 bases match TRBD1. The CDR3 totals 14 residues. Germline V lookup: CDR1 MDHEN, CDR2 SYDVKM. The V and J ends lost 7 bases and 1 base, in that order; junction bases with no gene match: 6.

The chain employs TRBV28 and TRBJ1-6; 10 bases map to TRBD1. The length of the CDR3 is 17 residues. The V and J ends lost 5 bases and 9 bases, in that order; junction bases with no gene match: 13. From germline, CDR1 is MDHEN and CDR2 SYDVKM. CDR3 nucleotide sequence: TGTGCCAGCAGTCTCCGACAGGGGGCGCGTTTAGGTTCACCCCTCCACTTT. This sequence encodes CASSLRQGARLGSPLHF. Full variable domain (outside the CDR3, taken from reference TRBV28 and TRBJ1-6): DVKVTQSSRYLVKRTGEKVFLECVQDMDHENMFWYRQDPGLGLRLIYFSYDVKMKEKGDIPEGYSVSREKKERFSLILESASTNQTSMYLCASSLRQGARLGSPLHFGNGTRLTVT.

This clone appeared a few times. In DNA form, the CDR3 reads TGTGCCAGCAGGAGAAAGGGACTAGCGGGGGCCACCTACGAGCAGTACTTC. Its protein is CASRRKGLAGATYEQYF. The chain uses TRBV2 and TRBJ2-7, with 14 nucleotides matching TRBD2. The trim removed 6 bases at V and 2 bases at J, leaving 9 bases unmatched. This CDR3 region has 17 residues. Germline loops: CDR1 SNHLY, CDR2 FYNNEI.

This clone appeared a few times. The J gene is TRBJ1-1, the V gene TRBV28; tentative D call: TRBD1 (6 bases). The CDR3 is 15 amino acids. The ends were cut back, 8 bases at V and 2 bases at J, with 18 bases in the middle. The germline gives CDR1 MDHEN, CDR2 SYDVKM. CDR3 region: CASPPSGTPNTEAFF. The CDR3 DNA reads as TGTGCCAGCCCCCCGTCCGGGACACCCAACACTGAAGCTTTCTTT.

The chain has TRBV7-2 and TRBJ1-1; perhaps TRBD1 as D (6 bases). This CDR3 contains 15 residues. The V end was cut by 0 bases, the J end by 4 bases, with 12 bases between. Germline lookup yields CDR1 SGHTA and CDR2 FQGNSA. CDR3 protein: CASSLAQGRVTEAFF. DNA of the CDR3: TGTGCCAGCAGCTTAGCGCAGGGGAGGGTCACTGAAGCTTTCTTT.

The V gene is TRBV4-1, the J gene TRBJ2-5, with TRBD1 matching over 11 bases. The germline CDR1 and CDR2 sequences are MGHRA and YSYEKL. This CDR3 is 16 amino acids long. J lost 4 bases, V lost 1 base, and 5 bases had no gene match. The CDR3 DNA is TGCGCCAGCAGCCAAGGGACAGGGGGCTGGGGAGAGACCCAGTACTTC. It yields the protein CASSQGTGGWGETQYF.

This chain uses TRBV2 with TRBJ2-5; 8 bases match TRBD1. The CDR3 runs to 15 residues. Per germline, CDR1 SNHLY and CDR2 FYNNEI. With V trimmed by 6 bases and J by 2 bases, 8 bases remained unmatched. The CDR3 region has the DNA TGTGCCAGCAGACGACAGGGGCGGGTACAAGAGACCCAGTACTTC. This translates into CASRRQGRVQETQYF.

The chain couples TRBV19 to TRBJ2-1; TRBD2 aligns across 10 bases. Germline CDR1 and CDR2: LNHDA and SQIVND (reference sequence). The CDR3 contains 15 residues. J gave up 3 bases and V 3 bases, and 2 bases lay outside the gene matches. DNA for the CDR3: TGTGCCAGTAGTATCTCTAGCGGGGGCTACAATGAGCAGTTCTTC. It codes for CASSISSGGYNEQFF.

This chain links TRBV6-1 with TRBJ2-3; perhaps TRBD1 as D (5 bases). The CDR3 totals 14 residues. The germline CDR1 and CDR2 sequences are MNHNS and SASEGT. Deletions cut 6 bases from V and 4 bases from J, with 14 bases between. CDR3 region: CASRVPGQADTQYF. Here the CDR3 DNA reads TGTGCCAGCAGAGTTCCAGGGCAAGCAGATACGCAGTATTTT.